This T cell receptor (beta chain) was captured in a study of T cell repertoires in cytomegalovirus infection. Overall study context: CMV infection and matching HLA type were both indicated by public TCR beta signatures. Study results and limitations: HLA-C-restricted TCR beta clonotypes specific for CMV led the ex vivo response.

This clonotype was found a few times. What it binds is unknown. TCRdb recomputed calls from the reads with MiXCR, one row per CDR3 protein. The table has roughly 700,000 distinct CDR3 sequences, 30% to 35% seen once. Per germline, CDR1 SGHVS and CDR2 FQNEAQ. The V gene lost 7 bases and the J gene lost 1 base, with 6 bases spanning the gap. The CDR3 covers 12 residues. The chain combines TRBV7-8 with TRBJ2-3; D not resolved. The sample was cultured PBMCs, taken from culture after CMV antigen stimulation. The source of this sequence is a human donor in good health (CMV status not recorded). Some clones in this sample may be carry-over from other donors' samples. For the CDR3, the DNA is TGTGCCAGCAAGCCGGGCACAGATACGCAGTATTTT. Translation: CASKPGTDTQYF.